This TCR beta chain was sequenced during a study of beta chain features in type 1 diabetes (dated by TCRdb to 2016 to 2018). With regard to the full study: Mean age, gender distribution, total cell number and subset yield did not differ between patients and healthy donors. A total of approximately 100 million sorted cells were examined across all samples, and the number of cells per subset was strongly correlated with RNA yield. The study compared TCRB repertoires of sorted circulating CD4+ T cell subsets between recently diagnosed type 1 diabetes patients and matched healthy donors. Whereas all 30 or so donors provided naive and central memory subsets, regulatory and stem cell-like memory subsets were isolated from just 8 patients and roughly eight healthy donors.

Each donor gave one peripheral blood draw, roughly 0.12 L on average, collected into heparinised tubes. A BD FACSAria II was used to sort naive, central memory, regulatory and stem cell-like memory CD4+ T cells with a panel that included CD45RO, CCR7, CD25, CD127, CD95 and CD27. A purity above 98% was achieved for all sorted populations. PBMCs were separated immediately by Lymphoprep density gradient centrifugation and were stained directly, without being cultured. Samples were stained and sorted in pairs, with one healthy donor and one patient per experiment, so that batch effects were minimized. The research as a whole found: Fewer insertions and more nucleotide deletions at VDJ recombination sites were observed in patients with type 1 diabetes, implying thymic rearrangement abnormalities. Sequencing cDNA rather than genomic DNA could over-represent highly expressing activated cells, although activation and CD3 levels did not differ between groups. Naive, central memory and regulatory TCRB repertoires appeared to be more alike among patients than among healthy donors. Only small numbers of individuals were included in the HLA sub-analyses, which left unresolved whether HLA type had any influence on TCRB rearrangement. Type 1 diabetes patients showed a moderate but significant shortening of TCRB CDR3 length in all four CD4+ subsets. Shorter templates might have been favored by PCR, but patient and control samples were amplified and corrected together, so both groups would have been affected equally by any skew.

The High Capacity cDNA Reverse Transcription Kit was used to reverse transcribe all of the isolated RNA, meaning that expressed TCRB transcripts were what got sequenced. Deep immunoSEQ sequencing was performed on naive, central memory and regulatory T cell samples, with an average of about 3.6 million total reads per sample. Sorted cells were lysed in RLT buffer, and RNA was extracted using DNase-treated RNeasy Micro or Mini kits according to cell number. To prevent cross-contamination, each cell subset was processed individually, whereas patient and healthy donor samples were processed jointly. Using the immunoSEQ multiplex PCR, TCRB sequences were amplified from cDNA into 87-bp fragments spanning the CDR3 region. The amplicons were sequenced using the Illumina HiSeq platform. As for how the authors treated the data: PCR bias was computationally corrected using synthetic template baselines, reads within Hamming distance 2 were collapsed, and singletons that could not be merged were discarded. Reads were aligned against IMGT to assign V, D and J genes, CDR3 length and insertions or deletions at six rearrangement sites. Within each subset, clonotype counts were normalized to sorted cell number, and only after that were true diversity and Gini coefficients computed with the tcR R package. Repertoire sharing was quantified using the overlap coefficient calculated on TCRB nucleotide sequences. TCRdb provides this immuneACCESS table in a form limited to in-frame rearrangements. Some clones are lacking; in checked studies, under half of them reflect an unresolved V gene, and why the rest are absent is not known. For V, J and clone size, that table is used; D and trimming come from the DNA. The sample table contains about 160,000 clones; only one count was recorded for approximately 8.4% of them. Clones ranked in the top ten supply 0.5% of the sample.

This clone was observed once. The clone's antigen remains unknown. Base qualities were left out, and no much larger clone turns up one base away. The CDR3 covers 16 residues, taking in both the cysteine and the phenylalanine. Solely the CDR3 DNA is kept, with 48 bases framed from the first base. The germline V gene encodes CDR1 SGDLS and CDR2 YYNGEE. Unmatched junction bases come to 8, with V trimmed by 4 bases and J by 6 bases. Sequenced: central memory CD4+ T cells from blood. This clonotype was obtained from a man aged 18 to 30 with type 1 diabetes. This sequence uses TRBV9 and TRBJ2-1; 12 middle bases align to TRBD2. CDR3 reads: CASSSRTSGALNEQFF. DNA sequence: TGTGCCAGCAGCTCGCGGACTAGCGGGGCCCTCAATGAGCAGTTCTTC.